These 28 T cell receptor beta chains were sequenced from one sample in a study of beta chain features in type 1 diabetes. Antigens of these TCRs are unknown. Findings of the study overall: All four CD4+ subsets from Type 1 diabetes patients carried moderately but significantly shorter TCRB CDR3s.

As every portion of the isolated RNA was reverse transcribed, the sequencing read expressed TCRB transcripts. This table comes from immunoSEQ multiplex PCR, and its TCRdb copy is limited to in-frame clones, with some not included. Here the sample spans under 200,000 clones, around 8.4% being singletons. The sequenced sample consisted of central memory CD4+ T cells from blood. The origin of the receptors is a young woman with type 1 diabetes.

J is TRBJ2-7 and V is TRBV15; the match to TRBD1 covers 10 bases. V shed 6 bases and J 3 bases; nucleotides not matched to a gene: 5. CDR1 is LNHNV and CDR2 is YYDKDF in the germline V gene (reference sequence). CDR3 length: 14 amino acids. The CDR3 bases are TGTGCCACCAGGGCGACAGGGGGCAACTACGAGCAGTACTTC. Its protein is CATRATGGNYEQYF.

This clone was seen a few times. V is TRBV7-2 and J is TRBJ2-3, with TRBD2 identical over 9 bases. J lost 2 bases, V lost 5 bases, and 5 bases had no gene match. This CDR3 region has 15 residues. In germline, CDR1 is SGHTA, CDR2 FQGNSA. CDR3 nucleotide sequence: TGTGCCAGCAGCCCGACTAGCGGAACCACAGATACGCAGTATTTT. This translates into CASSPTSGTTDTQYF. Drawing the rest from reference TRBV7-2 and TRBJ2-3, the complete variable domain is GAGVSQSPSNKVTEKGKDVELRCDPISGHTALYWYRQSLGQGLEFLIYFQGNSAPDKSGLPSDRFSAERTGGSVSTLTIQRTQQEDSAVYLCASSPTSGTTDTQYFGPGTRLTVL.

In its sample, this clone was seen a few times. The chain links TRBV15 to TRBJ2-1; D gene unclear. The V gene lost 1 base and the J gene lost 8 bases, with 6 bases spanning the gap. Germline CDR1 and CDR2: LNHNV and YYDKDF (reference sequence). The CDR3 totals 12 residues. DNA of the CDR3: TGTGCCACCAGCAGAGCAAACTATGAGCAGTTCTTC. Translated, it gives CATSRANYEQFF.

The chain combines TRBV28 with TRBJ2-7; 8 bases are a match to TRBD1. From germline, CDR1 is MDHEN and CDR2 SYDVKM. V shed 6 bases and J 6 bases; nucleotides not matched to a gene: 13. This CDR3 contains 15 residues. The CDR3 loop reads CASSPSDRDSGEQYF. CDR3 in DNA: TGTGCCAGCAGCCCCTCGGACAGGGACTCGGGCGAGCAGTACTTC.

The chain uses TRBV5-1 and TRBJ2-3; possibly TRBD1 for D (6 bases). The CDR3 length is 15 residues. Germline V gene lookup returns CDR1 SGHRS and CDR2 YFSETQ. V was clipped by 0 bases and J by 1 base, with 9 bases between them. The CDR3 is CASSLGSGGTDTQYF. The DNA for the CDR3 is TGCGCCAGCAGCTTGGGTTCAGGGGGCACAGATACGCAGTATTTT.

CDR3 bases: TGCGCCAGCAGCCAGACCCGGGAGCTCGACTGCACCTTC. Amino acid sequence: CASSQTRELDCTF. The chain uses TRBV4-3 and TRBJ1-2; D is ambiguous. Germline V gene sequence: CDR1 LGHNA, CDR2 YSLEER. The CDR3 has 13 amino acids. Trimming stripped 3 bases from V and 13 bases from J, with 18 bases between.

V gene TRBV19 combines with J gene TRBJ2-6; D perhaps matches TRBD1 (6 bases). Trimming shortened V by 6 bases and J by 3 bases, and 9 bases separated the two germline ends. The CDR3 covers 14 residues. The germline V gene has CDR1 LNHDA and CDR2 SQIVND (reference sequence). In DNA, the CDR3 is TGTGCCAGTAGACAGGGTCGTGGGGCCAACGTCCTGACTTTC. Protein product: CASRQGRGANVLTF.

The J gene is TRBJ2-6, the V gene TRBV18; 9 bases agree with TRBD1. V lost 3 bases, J lost 0 bases, and 6 bases stayed unmatched. The germline CDR1 and CDR2 sequences are KGHSH and LQKENI. The CDR3 runs to 18 residues. CDR3 nucleotides: TGTGCCAGCTCACCCCGGGGACAGGGAAACTCTGGGGCCAACGTCCTGACTTTC. This translates into CASSPRGQGNSGANVLTF.

The chain uses TRBV11-2 and TRBJ1-2; perhaps TRBD1 as D (5 bases). Germline values: CDR1 SGHAT, CDR2 FQNNGV. This CDR3 has 13 residues. V shed 1 base and J shed 5 bases, with 8 bases lying between them. The CDR3 protein is CASSLGQRYGYTF. For the CDR3, the DNA is TGTGCCAGCAGCTTAGGACAGAGGTATGGCTACACCTTC.

This clone was found a few times. This CDR3 fails to terminate in the conserved phenylalanine or tryptophan, so it likely reflects a read error. The DNA is omitted, as the CDR3 cannot be located on it reliably, and the CDR3 follows TCRdb's listing. The J gene is TRBJ2-4, the V gene TRBV5-4; the table's D call, TRBD1, has no DNA check behind it. Germline V gene lookup returns CDR1 SGHNT and CDR2 YYREEE (reference sequence). The CDR3 length equals 13 residues, ends included. The CDR3 region is CASSRTHRGGSRV.

The J gene is TRBJ2-1, the V gene TRBV28, with TRBD2 matching 11 bases. The CDR3 consists of 15 residues. CDR1 MDHEN and CDR2 SYDVKM come from the germline V gene. Trimming at V came to 6 bases and at J to 10 bases, leaving 11 bases not matched to a gene. CDR3 coding DNA: TGTGCCAGCAGCCGTGGGACTAGCGGAAACGAAGAGCAGTTCTTC. As protein: CASSRGTSGNEEQFF. The full variable domain, with the rest looked up from reference TRBV28 and TRBJ2-1, is DVKVTQSSRYLVKRTGEKVFLECVQDMDHENMFWYRQDPGLGLRLIYFSYDVKMKEKGDIPEGYSVSREKKERFSLILESASTNQTSMYLCASSRGTSGNEEQFFGPGTRLTVL.

This sequence joins TRBV6-5 and TRBJ1-5; D remains unclear. Looked up from germline, CDR1 is MNHEY and CDR2 is SVGAGI. The germline V and J ends were trimmed by 0 bases and 6 bases, with 9 bases remaining between them. The CDR3 has 14 amino acids. The CDR3 coding sequence is TGTGCCAGCAGTTACTCGATTTTCGGTCAGCCCCAGCATTTT. Translation gives CASSYSIFGQPQHF.

V and J are TRBV13 and TRBJ2-7; TRBD1 matches 12 bases. The CDR3 extends over 15 amino acids. Germline values: CDR1 PRHDT, CDR2 FYEKMQ (reference sequence). V lost 4 bases and J lost 4; bases outside the gene matches: 5. Written as DNA, the CDR3 is TGTGCCAGCAGCTCGGGACAGGGGGCGATATACGAGCAGTACTTC. Translation gives CASSSGQGAIYEQYF.

This clone came up a few times. The chain combines TRBV19 with TRBJ1-5; D gene ambiguous. V was cut by 10 bases and J by 0 bases, with 16 bases left in between. Looked up from germline, CDR1 is LNHDA and CDR2 is SQIVND (reference sequence). The CDR3 is 15 residues long. The CDR3: CATKDTFYSNQPQHF. The CDR3 bases are TGTGCCACGAAAGACACTTTTTATAGCAATCAGCCCCAGCATTTT. Full variable domain (remainder filled in from reference TRBV19 and TRBJ1-5): DGGITQSPKYLFRKEGQNVTLSCEQNLNHDAMYWYRQDPGQGLRLIYYSQIVNDFQKGDIAEGYSVSREKKESFPLTVTSAQKNPTAFYLCATKDTFYSNQPQHFGDGTRLSIL.

There are a few counts of this clone. The chain recombines TRBV30 with TRBJ1-1, with a possible D match to TRBD1 (6 bases). The CDR3 totals 13 residues. CDR1 and CDR2 (germline): GTSNPN, SVGIG (reference sequence). V lost 0 bases and J lost 3, with 8 bases in between. The CDR3 region has the DNA TGTGCCTGGAGTGTAAACAGGGACACTGAAGCTTTCTTT. As protein: CAWSVNRDTEAFF.

This clone has just a few counts. The same CDR3 arises from other DNA sequences in this sample as well. The gene calls are TRBV5-4 and TRBJ2-3; the match to TRBD2 covers 12 bases. CDR3 size: 15 residues. From germline, CDR1 is SGHNT and CDR2 YYREEE (reference sequence). J was trimmed by 4 bases and V by 0 bases; bases with no gene match: 0. CDR3: CASSLASGGADTQYF. As DNA, the CDR3 is TGTGCCAGCAGCTTGGCTAGCGGGGGGGCAGATACGCAGTATTTT.

The chain carries TRBV19 and TRBJ1-5, with TRBD1 matching 9 bases. CDR1 is LNHDA, CDR2 SQIVND, per germline (reference sequence). After removal of 6 bases from V and 6 bases from J, the junction contained 6 bases not matched to a gene. This CDR3 comprises 14 residues. The CDR3 protein is CASRDRDRAQPQHF. CDR3 nucleotides: TGTGCCAGTAGAGACCGGGACAGGGCTCAGCCCCAGCATTTT.

The CDR3 protein is CAIGTSGRAEQFF. The DNA of the CDR3 is TGTGCCATCGGGACTAGCGGGCGAGCTGAGCAGTTCTTC. V is TRBV10-3 and J is TRBJ2-1; 12 bases match TRBD2. The CDR3 is 13 residues long. Germline lookup yields CDR1 ENHRY and CDR2 SYGVKD. Germline trimming cut 8 bases from V and 9 bases from J; bases unmatched to any gene: 5.

The genes are TRBV5-1 and TRBJ2-1; 9 bases map to TRBD2. Germline assignment: CDR1 SGHRS and CDR2 YFSETQ. The CDR3 length is 16 residues. V shed 4 bases, J shed 0 bases, and the junction held 5 bases outside the gene matches. CDR3 coding DNA: TGCGCCAGCAGCCCTCGGACTAGCGACTCCTACAATGAGCAGTTCTTC. Encoded protein: CASSPRTSDSYNEQFF.

V and J are TRBV5-1 and TRBJ1-4, with TRBD1 identical over 8 bases. V trimming: 0 bases; J trimming: 7 bases; junction bases outside the gene matches: 11. This CDR3 comprises 17 residues. Germline CDR1 and CDR2: SGHRS and YFSETQ. CDR3 nucleotides: TGCGCCAGCAGCTTGGGAGGACAGGGAGCCCGTAGTGAAAAACTGTTTTTT. Residues: CASSLGGQGARSEKLFF. The full variable domain, rest sourced from reference TRBV5-1 and TRBJ1-4, is KAGVTQTPRYLIKTRGQQVTLSCSPISGHRSVSWYQQTPGQGLQFLFEYFSETQRNKGNFPGRFSGRQFSNSRSEMNVSTLELGDSALYLCASSLGGQGARSEKLFFGSGTQLSVL.

The V gene is TRBV12-5, the J gene TRBJ1-2, with 8 positions matching TRBD1. Germline CDR1 is LGHNT and CDR2 is FRNRAP. After removal of 5 bases from V and 2 bases from J, the junction contained 7 bases not matched to a gene. The CDR3 is made up of 15 amino acids. CDR3 DNA sequence: TGTGCTAGTGGTACCGACAGGGGAGGGAACTATGGCTACACCTTC. Amino acid sequence: CASGTDRGGNYGYTF.

This clone was found many times. This chain links TRBV30 with TRBJ1-5; a weak D match, TRBD1 (5 bases). V dropped 0 bases and J dropped 12 bases, with 9 bases sitting between them. This CDR3 is 11 amino acids long. CDR1 and CDR2 (germline): GTSNPN, SVGIG (reference sequence). CDR3 nucleotides: TGTGCCTGGAGTGTTGGGCAGGGCCAGCATTTT. It specifies CAWSVGQGQHF.

The chain is built from TRBV12-5 and TRBJ1-6; D not resolved. Per the germline V gene, CDR1 is LGHNT and CDR2 is FRNRAP. The CDR3 loop spans 15 amino acids. V was clipped by 2 bases and J by 9 bases, with 14 bases between them. CDR3 loop: CASGLNTAVGSPLHF. The CDR3 DNA reads as TGTGCTAGTGGTTTGAACACCGCGGTAGGTTCACCCCTCCACTTT.

As DNA, the CDR3 is TGTGCCAGCAGTTATTCCCCGGGCAAAGCGGGAGAGCAGTACTTC. Its protein product is CASSYSPGKAGEQYF. V gene TRBV6-5 combines with J gene TRBJ2-7, with 7 positions matching TRBD2. Germline V gives CDR1 MNHEY, CDR2 SVGAGI. Trimming at V came to 3 bases and at J to 7 bases, leaving 12 bases not matched to a gene. CDR3 length: 15 amino acids.

The chain combines TRBV23-1 with TRBJ1-5; D possibly corresponds to TRBD1 (5 bases). TRBV23-1 belongs to the ORF category, with a function that is uncertain. The CDR3 spans 15 residues. The V gene lost 4 bases and the J gene lost 0 bases, with 10 bases spanning the gap. CDR3 residues: CASSPLGGSNQPQHF. The CDR3 coding sequence is TGCGCCAGCAGTCCTCTCGGGGGTAGCAATCAGCCCCAGCATTTT.

The V call is TRBV18, the J call TRBJ2-1; TRBD1 agrees at 10 bases. Germline V gene lookup returns CDR1 KGHSH and CDR2 LQKENI. Trimming removed 6 bases from V and 9 bases from J; junction bases left unmatched: 11. The CDR3 contains 15 residues. This CDR3 is CASSPGQGGSIEQFF. The CDR3 nucleotides are TGTGCCAGCTCGCCCGGACAGGGGGGAAGTATTGAGCAGTTCTTC.

The chain uses TRBV7-8 and TRBJ1-2; 9 nucleotides match TRBD1. Trimming cost V 3 bases and J 4 bases; bases outside gene matches: 9. Germline V gives CDR1 SGHVS, CDR2 FQNEAQ. The CDR3 consists of 16 residues. CDR3 nucleotide sequence: TGTGCCAGCAGCTTTGAGTCCCGGGGACAGGGCTATGGCTACACCTTC. It translates to CASSFESRGQGYGYTF.

This chain connects TRBV5-1 to TRBJ2-3, with a weak D call TRBD2 (5 bases). Trimming removed 2 bases at V and 7 bases at J, with 17 bases between. The CDR3 is made up of 15 amino acids. Looked up from germline, CDR1 is SGHRS and CDR2 is YFSETQ. This CDR3 is CASSFDTGGGYTQYF. The CDR3 nucleotides read TGCGCCAGCAGCTTCGACACGGGCGGAGGCTATACGCAGTATTTT.